This T cell receptor (beta chain) originates from a study of OX40 agonist ivuxolimab in advanced cancers. Concerning this clone: One junction end disagrees with the germline gene, perhaps due to a read error.

The CDR3 length is 14 residues. Germline values: CDR1 SGHNT, CDR2 YYREEE (reference sequence). Assay: immunoSEQ multiplex PCR; the TCRdb copy retains only in-frame clones and omits some. The top ten clones hold about 4.8% of a sample with about 57,000 clones, around 83% of them seen once. Researchers took blood at baseline, on cycle 4 day 1, and on cycle 7 day 1. The genes are TRBV5-4 and TRBJ1-4; TRBD1 agrees at 10 bases. The specimen was CD4+ or CD8+ T cells sorted from blood, collected in a trial of the OX40 agonist ivuxolimab. This clonotype originated in an adult with an advanced solid tumor such as melanoma, head and neck, liver or kidney cancer. CDR3 in DNA: TGTGCCAGCAGTTGGGGACAGGGGTCTGAAAACCTGTTTTTT. It codes for CASSWGQGSENLFF. The full variable domain, rest sourced from reference TRBV5-4 and TRBJ1-4, is ETGVTQSPTHLIKTRGQQVTLRCSSQSGHNTVSWYQQALGQGPQFIFQYYREEENGRGNFPPRFSGLQFPNYSSELNVNALELDDSALYLCASSWGQGSENLFFGSGTQLSVL.